At least ten counts were recorded for the clone carrying this T cell receptor (beta chain). The data were taken from a study of molecular identifiers for immune sequencing clone quantification. TCRdb fed the PCR reads into MiXCR, producing one record per CDR3 protein. The table records around 40,000 distinct CDR3 sequences, approximately 20% of them present only once. Sequenced material: naive CD8+ T cells from blood, with Jurkat cell RNA spiked in. Subset in this sample: FACS-sorted CD8+CD4-CCR7+CD45RA+ naive T cells. This clonotype was sampled from a human donor in good health. Some libraries in this study had Jurkat cell RNA spiked in.

The CDR3 coding sequence is TGTGCCAGCAGCTTGGGGACAGGGGCTAACGAGCAGTACTTC. It translates to CASSLGTGANEQYF. The gene calls are TRBV5-8 and TRBJ2-7; 9 bases match TRBD1. V lost 0 bases, J lost 5 bases, and 3 bases stayed unmatched. The germline V gene encodes CDR1 SGHTS and CDR2 YDEGEE. This CDR3 is 14 amino acids long.